The rows below give T cell receptor beta chains drawn from one sample of a study of CD8 T cells in ankylosing spondylitis. TCRdb called the 5' RACE reads again in MiXCR, with one record for every CDR3 protein. The repertoire holds about 440,000 distinct CDR3 sequences, with about a sixth as singletons. Sequencing was done on a sample of blood, either unsorted or a sorted T cell fraction (not recorded which). The receptors were gathered from a male donor with ankylosing spondylitis. The CDR3 runs from the conserved cysteine through the conserved F or W. Each record gives: V gene, clone size, J gene, CDR3 length, D gene, CDR3 protein, CDR3 DNA. The D gene is left open where the match is weak. Size is stated for part of the rows, as once, few or many counts, or as a class when the clone is expanded.

>TRBV5-1|.|TRBJ2-5|14|.
CASSLYAKQETQYF
TGCGCCAGCAGCTTGTATGCGAAACAAGAGACCCAGTACTTC
>TRBV18|.|TRBJ2-1|18|.
CASSPNLAWGQDDNEQFF
TGTGCCAGCTCACCGAATCTAGCGTGGGGGCAGGATGACAATGAGCAGTTCTTC
>TRBV12-3/TRBV12-4|few|TRBJ1-5|13|TRBD1
CASSDRVSQPQHF
TGTGCCAGCAGCGACAGGGTTTCTCAGCCCCAGCATTTT
>TRBV9|.|TRBJ1-4|15|.
CASSERGATNEKLFF
TGTGCCAGCAGCGAACGAGGGGCCACTAATGAAAAACTGTTTTTT
>TRBV10-3|few|TRBJ2-1|14|TRBD1
CATAGTGGYNEQFF
TGTGCCACCGCCGGGACAGGGGGCTACAATGAGCAGTTCTTC
>TRBV5-1|.|TRBJ2-1|13|TRBD2
CASSVGLLNEQFF
TGCGCCAGCAGCGTGGGACTACTCAATGAGCAGTTCTTC
>TRBV3-1|few|TRBJ2-7|16|.
CASSQDRSLPAYEQYF
TGTGCCAGCAGCCAAGATAGGTCCCTACCAGCCTACGAGCAGTACTTC
>TRBV19|.|TRBJ2-1|15|TRBD2
CASTKLAGGKDEQFF
TGTGCCAGTACGAAGCTAGCGGGAGGTAAAGATGAGCAGTTCTTC
>TRBV10-2|.|TRBJ2-5|14|.
CASRISEFQETQYF
TGCGCCAGCAGAATCAGCGAATTCCAAGAGACCCAGTACTTC
>TRBV20-1|few|TRBJ2-3|14|.
CSARRRGGQDTQYF
TGCAGTGCTAGAAGGAGGGGGGGGCAAGATACGCAGTATTTT
>TRBV5-1|few|TRBJ2-7|14|TRBD1
CASSFTQGADEQYF
TGCGCCAGCAGCTTCACACAGGGGGCAGACGAGCAGTACTTC
>TRBV29-1|.|TRBJ2-3|16|TRBD2
CSVRRASGGLTDTQYF
TGCAGCGTGAGACGGGCTAGCGGGGGACTTACAGATACGCAGTATTTT
>TRBV28|.|TRBJ2-2|17|.
CASSSPMGGGTTGELFF
TGTGCCAGCAGTTCCCCGATGGGAGGCGGGACTACCGGGGAGCTGTTTTTT
>TRBV12-3/TRBV12-4|few|TRBJ1-1|13|.
CASRVGGYTEAFF
TGTGCCAGCAGGGTCGGAGGGTACACTGAAGCTTTCTTT
>TRBV29-1|.|TRBJ1-1|13|TRBD1
CSVAGQGAPEAFF
TGCAGCGTTGCAGGACAGGGGGCACCTGAAGCTTTCTTT
>TRBV20-1|.|TRBJ2-3|13|.
CSAASLSTDTQYF
TGCAGTGCCGCCTCGCTTAGCACAGATACGCAGTATTTT
>TRBV7-9|.|TRBJ1-1|14|TRBD1
CASSLKTGGTEAFF
TGTGCCAGCAGCCTCAAAACAGGGGGCACTGAAGCTTTCTTT
>TRBV7-2|.|TRBJ2-1|13|.
CASSYGSLGEQFF
TGTGCCAGCAGCTATGGTTCGTTGGGAGAGCAGTTCTTC
>TRBV20-1|.|TRBJ1-1|17|TRBD1
CSARDVGQVYRNTEAFF
TGCAGTGCTAGAGATGTAGGACAGGTATACCGTAACACTGAAGCTTTCTTT
>TRBV6-1|.|TRBJ2-2|13|.
CASTIAHTGELFF
TGTGCCAGCACTATAGCACACACCGGGGAGCTGTTTTTT
>TRBV12-3/TRBV12-4|many|TRBJ1-1|17|TRBD1
CASSPGQVGRPYTEAFF
TGTGCCAGCAGTCCGGGACAGGTGGGAAGGCCCTACACTGAAGCTTTCTTT
>TRBV20-1|.|TRBJ2-3|16|TRBD2
CSARDAGTTHADTQYF
TGCAGTGCTAGAGACGCAGGGACTACCCACGCGGATACGCAGTATTTT
>TRBV7-3|.|TRBJ2-1|19|TRBD2
CASSLRGLAGGISYNEQFF
TGTGCCAGCAGCTTACGGGGGCTAGCGGGGGGGATTTCCTACAATGAGCAGTTCTTC
>TRBV28|few|TRBJ1-2|14|.
CASSEVVFNDGYTF
TGTGCCAGCAGTGAAGTGGTATTCAATGATGGCTACACCTTC
>TRBV12-3/TRBV12-4|.|TRBJ2-7|14|.
CASSLVRGSGEQYF
TGTGCCAGCAGTTTAGTCAGGGGATCAGGCGAGCAGTACTTC
>TRBV12-5|.|TRBJ1-1|17|TRBD1
CASGLWRTGGLNTEAFF
TGTGCTAGTGGATTGTGGAGGACAGGGGGCTTGAACACTGAAGCTTTCTTT
>TRBV12-3/TRBV12-4|few|TRBJ1-1|15|.
CASSLDLGGNTEAFF
TGTGCCAGCAGTTTAGATTTGGGCGGTAACACTGAAGCTTTCTTT
>TRBV5-1|.|TRBJ2-2|14|.
CASSLAEGDGELFF
TGCGCCAGCAGCTTGGCCGAGGGGGACGGGGAGCTGTTTTTT
>TRBV6-1|few|TRBJ2-1|16|TRBD2
CASRTGLAASYNEQFF
TGTGCCAGCAGAACGGGACTAGCGGCGTCCTACAATGAGCAGTTCTTC
>TRBV5-1|.|TRBJ1-1|16|TRBD1
CASSLTPGQQNTEAFF
TGCGCCAGCAGCTTAACTCCGGGACAGCAAAACACTGAAGCTTTCTTT
>TRBV11-2|few|TRBJ2-7|11|.
CASSFPYEQYF
TGTGCCAGCAGCTTTCCCTACGAGCAGTACTTC
>TRBV11-2|.|TRBJ1-2|12|.
CASQAPPGGYTF
TGTGCCAGCCAGGCCCCACCGGGTGGCTACACCTTC
>TRBV28|.|TRBJ2-7|15|TRBD1
CASSFRDRPTQEQYF
TGTGCCAGCAGTTTCCGGGACAGACCTACTCAGGAGCAGTACTTC
>TRBV18|.|TRBJ1-1|15|TRBD1
CASSTGTGANTEAFF
TGTGCCAGCTCAACGGGGACAGGGGCGAACACTGAAGCTTTCTTT
>TRBV15|many|TRBJ2-3|15|.
CATSRDGTSTDTQYF
TGTGCCACCAGCAGAGACGGGACTAGCACAGATACGCAGTATTTT
>TRBV20-1|few|TRBJ2-5|13|TRBD2
CSAPGGGQETQYF
TGCAGTGCACCCGGGGGGGGACAAGAGACCCAGTACTTC
>TRBV9|few|TRBJ1-1|13|.
CASSVEQNTEAFF
TGTGCCAGCAGCGTAGAGCAGAACACTGAAGCTTTCTTT
>TRBV28|few|TRBJ2-3|18|TRBD2
CASSPDIAGGGFTDTQYF
TGTGCCAGCAGTCCTGACATAGCGGGAGGGGGCTTCACAGATACGCAGTATTTT
>TRBV6-5|.|TRBJ2-7|13|.
CASSLKQAYEQYF
TGTGCCAGCAGTTTAAAACAGGCCTACGAGCAGTACTTC
>TRBV5-1|many|TRBJ2-5|14|TRBD2
CASSLSGIPETQYF
TGCGCCAGCAGCCTTAGCGGGATTCCGGAGACCCAGTACTTC
>TRBV28|few|TRBJ1-1|15|.
CASLSIGEGNTEAFF
TGTGCCAGCCTTTCCATCGGGGAGGGGAACACTGAAGCTTTCTTT
>TRBV6-1|few|TRBJ1-5|15|TRBD1
CASSESGQGIQPQHF
TGTGCCAGCAGTGAATCGGGACAGGGGATCCAGCCCCAGCATTTT
>TRBV4-1|few|TRBJ1-3|13|.
CASSRMGEDTIYF
TGCGCCAGCAGCCGGATGGGGGAGGACACCATATATTTT
>TRBV5-1|.|TRBJ2-5|15|TRBD2
CASSLEAGGYETQYF
TGCGCCAGCAGCTTGGAGGCGGGAGGGTACGAGACCCAGTACTTC